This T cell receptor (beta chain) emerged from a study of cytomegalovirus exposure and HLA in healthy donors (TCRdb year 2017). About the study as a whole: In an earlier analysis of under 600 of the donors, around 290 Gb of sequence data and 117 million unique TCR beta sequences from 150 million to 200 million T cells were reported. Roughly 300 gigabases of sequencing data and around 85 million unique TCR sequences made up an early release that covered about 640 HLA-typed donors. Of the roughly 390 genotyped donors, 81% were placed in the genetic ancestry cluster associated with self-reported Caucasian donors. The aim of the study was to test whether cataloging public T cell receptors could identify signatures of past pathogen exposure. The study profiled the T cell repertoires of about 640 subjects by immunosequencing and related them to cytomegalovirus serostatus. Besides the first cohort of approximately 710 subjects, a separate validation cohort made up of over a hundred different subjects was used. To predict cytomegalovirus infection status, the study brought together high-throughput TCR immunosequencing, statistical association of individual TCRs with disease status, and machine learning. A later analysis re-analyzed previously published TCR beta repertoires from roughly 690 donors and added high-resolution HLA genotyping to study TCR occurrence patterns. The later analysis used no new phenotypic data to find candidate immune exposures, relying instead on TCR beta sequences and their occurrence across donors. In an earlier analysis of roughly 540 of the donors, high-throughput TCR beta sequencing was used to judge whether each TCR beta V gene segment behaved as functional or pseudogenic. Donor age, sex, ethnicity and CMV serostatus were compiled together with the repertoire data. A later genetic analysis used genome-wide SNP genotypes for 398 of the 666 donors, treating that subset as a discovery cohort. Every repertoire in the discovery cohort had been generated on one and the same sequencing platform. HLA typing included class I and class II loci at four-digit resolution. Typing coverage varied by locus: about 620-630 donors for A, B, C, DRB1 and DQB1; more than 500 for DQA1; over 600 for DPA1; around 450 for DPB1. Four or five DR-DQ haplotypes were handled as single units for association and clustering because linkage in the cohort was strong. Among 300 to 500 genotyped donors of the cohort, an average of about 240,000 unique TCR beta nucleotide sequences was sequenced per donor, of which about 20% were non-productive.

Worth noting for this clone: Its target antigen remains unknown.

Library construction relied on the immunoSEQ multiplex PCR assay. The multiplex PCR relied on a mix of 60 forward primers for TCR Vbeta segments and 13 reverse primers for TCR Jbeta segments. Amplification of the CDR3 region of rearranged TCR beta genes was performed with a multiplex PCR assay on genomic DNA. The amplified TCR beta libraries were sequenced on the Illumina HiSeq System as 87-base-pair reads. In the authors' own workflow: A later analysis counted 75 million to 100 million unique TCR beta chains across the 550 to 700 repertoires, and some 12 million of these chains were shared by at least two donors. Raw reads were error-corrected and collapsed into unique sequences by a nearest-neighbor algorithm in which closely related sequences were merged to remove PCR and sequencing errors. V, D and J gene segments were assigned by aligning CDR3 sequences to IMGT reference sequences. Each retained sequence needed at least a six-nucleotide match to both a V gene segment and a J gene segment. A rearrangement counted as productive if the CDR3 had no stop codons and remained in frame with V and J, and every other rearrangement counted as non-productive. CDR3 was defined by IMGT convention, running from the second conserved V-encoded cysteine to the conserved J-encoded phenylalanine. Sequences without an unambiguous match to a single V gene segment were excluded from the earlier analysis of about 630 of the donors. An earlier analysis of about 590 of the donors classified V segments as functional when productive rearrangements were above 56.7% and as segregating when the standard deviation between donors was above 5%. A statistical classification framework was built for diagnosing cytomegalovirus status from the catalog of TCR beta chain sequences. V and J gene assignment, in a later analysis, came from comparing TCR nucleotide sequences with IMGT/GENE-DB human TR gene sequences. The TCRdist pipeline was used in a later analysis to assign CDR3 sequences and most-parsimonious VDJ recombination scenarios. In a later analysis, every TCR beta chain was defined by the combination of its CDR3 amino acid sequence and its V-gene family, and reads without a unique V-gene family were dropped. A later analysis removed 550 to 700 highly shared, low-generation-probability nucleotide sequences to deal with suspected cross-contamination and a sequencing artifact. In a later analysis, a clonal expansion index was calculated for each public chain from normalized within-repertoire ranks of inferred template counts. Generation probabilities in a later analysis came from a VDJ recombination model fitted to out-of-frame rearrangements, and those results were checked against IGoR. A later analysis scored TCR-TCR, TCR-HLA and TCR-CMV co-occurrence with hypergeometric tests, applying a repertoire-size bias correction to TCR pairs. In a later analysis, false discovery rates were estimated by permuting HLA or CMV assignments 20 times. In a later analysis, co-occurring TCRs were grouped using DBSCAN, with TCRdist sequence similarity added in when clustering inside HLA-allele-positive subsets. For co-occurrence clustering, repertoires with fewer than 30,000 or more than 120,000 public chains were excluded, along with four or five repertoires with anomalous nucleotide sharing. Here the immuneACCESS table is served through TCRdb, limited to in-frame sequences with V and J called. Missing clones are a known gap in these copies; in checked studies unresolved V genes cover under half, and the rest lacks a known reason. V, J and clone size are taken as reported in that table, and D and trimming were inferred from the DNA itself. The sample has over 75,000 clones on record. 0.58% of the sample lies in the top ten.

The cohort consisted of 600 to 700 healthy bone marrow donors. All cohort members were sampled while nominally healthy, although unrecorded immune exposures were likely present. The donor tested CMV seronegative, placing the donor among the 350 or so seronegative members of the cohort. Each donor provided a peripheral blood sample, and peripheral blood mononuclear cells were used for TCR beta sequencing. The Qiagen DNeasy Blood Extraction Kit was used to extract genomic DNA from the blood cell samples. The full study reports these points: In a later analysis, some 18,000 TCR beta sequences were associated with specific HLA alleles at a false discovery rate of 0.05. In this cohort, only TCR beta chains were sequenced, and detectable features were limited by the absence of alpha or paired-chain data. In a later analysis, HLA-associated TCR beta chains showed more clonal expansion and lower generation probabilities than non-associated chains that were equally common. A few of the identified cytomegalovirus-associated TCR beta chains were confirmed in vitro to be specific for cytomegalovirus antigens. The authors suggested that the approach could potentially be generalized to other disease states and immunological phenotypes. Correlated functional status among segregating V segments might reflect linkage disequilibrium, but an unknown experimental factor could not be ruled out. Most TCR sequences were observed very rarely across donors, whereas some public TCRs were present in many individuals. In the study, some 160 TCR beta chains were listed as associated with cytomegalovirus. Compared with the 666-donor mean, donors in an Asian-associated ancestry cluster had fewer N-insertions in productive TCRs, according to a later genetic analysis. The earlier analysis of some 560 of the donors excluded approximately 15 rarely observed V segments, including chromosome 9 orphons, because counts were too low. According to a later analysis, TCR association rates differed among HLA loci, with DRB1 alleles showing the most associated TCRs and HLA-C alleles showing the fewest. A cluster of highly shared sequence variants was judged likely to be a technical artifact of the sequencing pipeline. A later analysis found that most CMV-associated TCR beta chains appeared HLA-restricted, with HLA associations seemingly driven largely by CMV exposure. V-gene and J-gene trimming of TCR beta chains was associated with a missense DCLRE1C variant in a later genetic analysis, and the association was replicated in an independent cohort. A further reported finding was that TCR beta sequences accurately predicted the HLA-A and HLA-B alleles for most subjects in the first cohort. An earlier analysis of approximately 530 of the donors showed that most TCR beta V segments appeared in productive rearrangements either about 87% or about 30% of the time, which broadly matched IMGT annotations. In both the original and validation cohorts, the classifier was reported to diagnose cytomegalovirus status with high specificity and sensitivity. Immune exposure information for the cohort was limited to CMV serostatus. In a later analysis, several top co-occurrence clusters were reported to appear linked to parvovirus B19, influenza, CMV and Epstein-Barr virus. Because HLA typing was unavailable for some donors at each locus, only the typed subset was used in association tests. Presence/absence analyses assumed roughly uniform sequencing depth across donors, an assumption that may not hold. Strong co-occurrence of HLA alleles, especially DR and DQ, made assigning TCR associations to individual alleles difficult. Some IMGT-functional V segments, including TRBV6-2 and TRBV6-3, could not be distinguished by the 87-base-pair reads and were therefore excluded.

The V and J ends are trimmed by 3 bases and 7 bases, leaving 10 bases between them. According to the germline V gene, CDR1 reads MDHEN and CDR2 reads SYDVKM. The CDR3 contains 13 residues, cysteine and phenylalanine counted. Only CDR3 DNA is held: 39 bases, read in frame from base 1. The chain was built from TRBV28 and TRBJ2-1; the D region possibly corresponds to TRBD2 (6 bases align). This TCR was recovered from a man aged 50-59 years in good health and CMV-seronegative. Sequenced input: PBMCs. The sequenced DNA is TGTGCCAGCAGTTTGGGACTGATGAATGAGCAGTTCTTC. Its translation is CASSLGLMNEQFF.